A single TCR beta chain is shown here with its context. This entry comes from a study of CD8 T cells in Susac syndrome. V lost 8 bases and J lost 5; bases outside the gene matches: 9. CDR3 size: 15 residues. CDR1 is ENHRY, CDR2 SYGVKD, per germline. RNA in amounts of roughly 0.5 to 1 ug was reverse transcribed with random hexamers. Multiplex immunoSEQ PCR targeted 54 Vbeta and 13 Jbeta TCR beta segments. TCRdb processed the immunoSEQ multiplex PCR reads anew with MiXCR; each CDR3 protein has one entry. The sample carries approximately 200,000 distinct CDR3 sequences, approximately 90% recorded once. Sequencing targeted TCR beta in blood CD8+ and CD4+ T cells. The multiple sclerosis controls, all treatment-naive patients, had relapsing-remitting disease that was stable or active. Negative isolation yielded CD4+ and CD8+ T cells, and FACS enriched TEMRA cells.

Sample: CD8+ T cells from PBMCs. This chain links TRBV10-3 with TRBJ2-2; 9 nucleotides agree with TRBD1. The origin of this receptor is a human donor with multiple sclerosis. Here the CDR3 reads CAIGAGTGLTGELFF. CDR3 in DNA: TGTGCCATCGGGGCTGGGACAGGGCTTACCGGGGAGCTGTTTTTT.